A selection of T cell receptor beta chains follows, all from one sample in a study of blood T cell repertoires in COVID-19. TCRdb's table, derived via immunoSEQ multiplex PCR, lists solely in-frame clones and lacks some. The sample has about 210,000 clones, 80% to 90% seen once. Sequenced material: PBMCs or T cells enriched from blood (not recorded which). Receptors were obtained from a man aged 18-30 years with acute COVID-19. CDR3s leave out the opening cysteine and the closing phenylalanine or tryptophan. Fields, in order: J gene, V gene, CDR3 protein.

>TRBJ2-7|TRBV18
ASSPIAGPHSYEQY
>TRBJ2-1|TRBV19
ASSTLDSAPYNEQF
>TRBJ2-3|TRBV28
ASSSASREGTDTQY
>TRBJ2-5|TRBV30
ACPGGRETQY
>TRBJ1-2|TRBV7-9
ASSLTDPNYGYT
>TRBJ1-1|TRBV11-2
ATKSKVEPNRRQDTEAF
>TRBJ2-7|TRBV5-4
ASSPGQGASYEQY
>TRBJ2-5|TRBV10-1
ASTSSSGGTQY
>TRBJ1-1|TRBV11-2
ASSPVGGPEAF
>TRBJ2-3|TRBV7-2
ASSLTAAGGTDTQY
>TRBJ2-1|TRBV29-1
SVDRLDRFTF
>TRBJ2-3|TRBV6-2/TRBV6-3
ASSYRGSTDTQY
>TRBJ1-4|TRBV18
ASSPFAGNEKLF
>TRBJ1-1|TRBV7-2
ASSLEVYGSYTEAF
>TRBJ2-7|TRBV18
ASSPPPSGFSYEQY
>TRBJ1-6|TRBV7-9
ASSQSGGNSPLH
>TRBJ1-1|TRBV4-2
ASSQTTGGTWSTEAF
>TRBJ2-5|TRBV13
ASSLGVSRETQY
>TRBJ2-7|TRBV28
ASTTTSGSPYEQY
>TRBJ2-7|TRBV27
ASSTGIAAEQY
>TRBJ2-1|TRBV19
ASSISTLNEQF
>TRBJ2-1|TRBV27
ASSPNRQGIRSYNEQF
>TRBJ2-2|TRBV10-3
AINPGLAHESNTGELF
>TRBJ2-5|TRBV5-4
ASKREGAGGVQTQY